This T cell receptor beta chain emerged from a study of blood T cells in healthy people across ages. Looked up from germline, CDR1 is SGHAT and CDR2 is FQNNGV. V shed 4 bases and J shed 7 bases, with 10 bases lying between them. The CDR3 spans 13 residues. Alongside a J-beta primer mix, a sample-barcoded 5' primer served in a second PCR lasting roughly 7 to 11 cycles. Every cDNA molecule bore a tag from a template-switch adaptor containing 12 random nucleotides. TCRdb re-called the 5' RACE reads through MiXCR, storing one row per CDR3 protein. Of around 650,000 distinct CDR3 sequences listed, less than 45% are singletons.

Sequenced input: blood. The sequence was obtained from a man aged 80 or over in good health. The chain combines TRBV11-2 with TRBJ1-4, with D hard to call. For the CDR3, the DNA is TGTGCCAGCAGCTCCGGCGGAAGTGAAAAACTGTTTTTT. Protein sequence: CASSSGGSEKLFF.